This T cell receptor beta chain was captured in a study of cytomegalovirus exposure and HLA in healthy donors. Unrecorded immune exposures were likely, despite nominal health at sampling. 13 Jbeta primers and 60 Vbeta primers were used for the PCR. Generated by immunoSEQ multiplex PCR, the TCRdb table keeps only in-frame clones and is missing some. This sample yields under 250,000 clones, of which around 81% are seen a single time; less than 9% belongs to the top ten. J was trimmed by 5 bases and V by 2 bases; bases with no gene match: 12. The CDR3 runs to 16 residues. CDR1 and CDR2 (germline): KGHSH, LQKENI.

The sequenced sample was PBMCs. The V call is TRBV18, the J call TRBJ2-7; 7 bases fit TRBD1. This receptor was identified in a woman aged 55-70 years in good health and CMV-seropositive. The CDR3 coding sequence is TGTGCCAGCTCACCAAACCTTGGGACAGCTGCCCACGAGCAGTACTTC. Translated: CASSPNLGTAAHEQYF.